This T cell receptor (beta chain) emerged from a study of CD8+ T cells in alopecia areata (dated by TCRdb to about 2018). With respect to the entire study: Skin from C3H/HeJ donors with spontaneous alopecia (6-12 months old) was grafted onto female C3H/HeJ recipients that were roughly 7-10 weeks old. The study used high-throughput TCRbeta sequencing to examine T cell clonal expansion in alopecia areata, in both the C3H/HeJ mouse model and human patients. Human TCRbeta sequencing covered scalp tissue and sorted CD4+ and CD8+ peripheral blood T cells from patchy and totalis/universalis alopecia areata patients and healthy controls. Clonality in the scalp was compared among normal scalp (n=4), patchy alopecia areata scalp (n=8), and alopecia totalis/universalis scalp (n=8). RNA was obtained with the PAXgene miRNA kit for fixed scalp, the miRNeasy kit for PBMCs, and the RNeasy kit for mouse skin. TCRbeta CDR3 regions were amplified by immunoSEQ multiplex PCR with 35 Vbeta forward and 13 Jbeta reverse primers.

The germline V gene (reference sequence) provides CDR1 LGHNA and CDR2 YNLKQL. The cysteine opens and the phenylalanine closes a CDR3 of 16 amino acids. Part of the CDR3 DNA is given, 36 bases translated from base 1. Trimming removed 0 bases from V and 3 bases from J; the gene matches leave 8 bases unexplained. The library was obtained by the immunoSEQ multiplex PCR assay. For TCR sequencing, RNA was extracted from every sample and reverse transcribed into cDNA to serve as template. First-strand cDNA was synthesized with SuperScript III using a 2:1 mix of oligo-dT and random hexamers. A synthetic immune receptor repertoire was used to gauge amplification bias, and whatever bias remained was removed computationally. Sequencing of the libraries was done on Illumina HiSeq using 60 bp reads that spanned the CDR3 and were read from J toward V. The authors' analysis ran thus. Raw reads were preprocessed to remove errors, and CDR3 was defined according to IMGT conventions as the region from the conserved cysteine to phenylalanine. Clonality was computed by normalizing Shannon entropy by log2 of the number of productive unique TCRs and subtracting the result from 1. CD4 or CD8 identity of scalp clones was inferred by cross-referencing scalp TCRbeta sequences with sorted blood CD4 and CD8 repertoires. The table comes from immuneACCESS by way of TCRdb, which keeps in-frame sequences with V and J called. Part of the clones is missing from these tables; in studies checked, under half for an unresolved V gene and the rest for unknown reasons. The DNA gave D and trimming, while V, J and clone size come from that table. Here the sample lists some 5,500 clones, none seen once only. Jointly, the top ten make up 30% to 35% of the sample.

Cells from mouse cutaneous lymph nodes were pooled, stained for CD4, CD8alpha, NKG2D, NKG2ACE and other markers, and then sorted on a BD Influx. Ten or more counts support this clone. Its target antigen remains unknown. Gene names, together with germline sequences, are murine for this receptor. With the read ending 4 residues before the CDR3 end, the germline J gene is used to fill in that end. Other DNA sequences from this sample encode an identical CDR3 as well. The investigation overall reported the following: Lesional scalp, especially in alopecia totalis/universalis, showed higher clonality and more expanded CD8+ clones than normal scalp, suggesting antigenic drive. Resident alphabeta T cells in normal human skin are also sequenced, complicating scalp TCR repertoire analysis, unlike mouse skin dominated by gammadelta T cells. Compared with mice, TCR sequences shared between patients were less clear, possibly partly because of HLA diversity across the patient population.

The chain employs TRBV5 and TRBJ2-7, and 7 junction bases match TRBD1. The sample taken for sequencing was CD8+ T cells sorted from a lymph node. This sequence was found in a C3H/HeJ mouse with alopecia areata. Mice of this strain carry the MHC haplotype H2-k. The CDR3 corresponds to CASSQDRGAGGYEQYF. The covered CDR3 bases are TGTGCCAGCAGCCAAGATAGAGGGGCAGGGGGCTAT.